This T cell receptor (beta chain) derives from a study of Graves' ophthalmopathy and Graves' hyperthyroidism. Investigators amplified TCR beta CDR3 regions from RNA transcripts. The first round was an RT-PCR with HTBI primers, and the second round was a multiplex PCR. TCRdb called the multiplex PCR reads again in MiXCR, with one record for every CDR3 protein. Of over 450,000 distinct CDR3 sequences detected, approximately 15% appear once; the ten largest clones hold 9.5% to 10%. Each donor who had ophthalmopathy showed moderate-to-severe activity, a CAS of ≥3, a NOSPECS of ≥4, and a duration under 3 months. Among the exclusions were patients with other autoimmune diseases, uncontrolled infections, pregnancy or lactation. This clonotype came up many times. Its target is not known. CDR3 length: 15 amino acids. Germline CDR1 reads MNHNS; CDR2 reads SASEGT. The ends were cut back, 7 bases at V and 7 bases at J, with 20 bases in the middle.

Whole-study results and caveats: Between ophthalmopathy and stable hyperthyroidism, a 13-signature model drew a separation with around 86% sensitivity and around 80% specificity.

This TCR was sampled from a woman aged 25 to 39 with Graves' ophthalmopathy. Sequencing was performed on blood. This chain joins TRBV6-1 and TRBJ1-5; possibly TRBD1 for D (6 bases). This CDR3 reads CASTPSGGRNQPQHF. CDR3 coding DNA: TGTGCCAGCACCCCATCGGGGGGGCGGAACCAGCCCCAGCATTTT.